This TCR beta chain was retrieved from a study of blood T cells in healthy people across ages. The study, taken as a whole, reports: Diversity was higher, and naive CD4+ cells more numerous, in long-lived donors than in aged donors.

On this clonotype itself: As yet, its antigen is unknown.

A J-beta primer mix and a sample-barcoded 5' primer were used in a second PCR of roughly 6 to 11 cycles. Via MiXCR, TCRdb re-called the 5' RACE reads, giving one row per CDR3 protein. This sample has about 1.7 million distinct CDR3 sequences, with roughly 27% found just once. Germline V gene data show CDR1 as MDHEN and CDR2 as SYDVKM. Trimming took 3 bases from V and 7 from J; bases not matched to a gene: 6. This CDR3 spans 15 amino acids. The chain has TRBV28 and TRBJ2-1; 10 bases align to TRBD2. The sequencing input was blood. The receptor's source is a woman younger than 45 in good health. The CDR3 DNA follows: TGTGCCAGCAGTTTGGGAGCGGGGGGGAAGAATGAGCAGTTCTTC. Protein sequence: CASSLGAGGKNEQFF.